A selection of T cell receptor beta chains follows, all from one sample in a study of blood T cell repertoires in COVID-19. This table comes from immunoSEQ multiplex PCR, and its TCRdb copy is limited to in-frame clones, with some not included. Of about 84,000 clones listed, 65% to 85% are singletons. Specimen: peripheral blood. Source of these receptors: a man older than 75 with active or convalescent COVID-19. The conserved cysteine and the conserved F or W are not part of the CDR3 here. Each record gives: V gene, CDR3 protein.

V: TRBV7-9; CDR3: ASSLNGYEQY
V: TRBV19; CDR3: ASSVRGARGTQY
V: TRBV3-1/TRBV3-2; CDR3: ASSQGTSWSTEAF
V: TRBV4-3; CDR3: ASSRDHRGPSYEQY
V: TRBV3-1/TRBV3-2; CDR3: ASSQDGGTGYT
V: TRBV7-7; CDR3: ASSRDRQETQY
V: TRBV12-3/TRBV12-4; CDR3: ASSLSRGYGYT
V: TRBV20-1; CDR3: SASAAGISYEQY
V: TRBV5-1; CDR3: ASSLIQESEQF
V: TRBV4-3; CDR3: ASSQAPGETQY
V: TRBV12-1; CDR3: ATLNTGRGEQF
V: TRBV19; CDR3: ASSIDLVVAATDNEQF
V: TRBV19; CDR3: ASSGSGSGAYNEQF
V: TRBV5-4; CDR3: ASSLAGTRDEKLF
V: TRBV7-9; CDR3: ASSLAGDYSPLH
V: TRBV28; CDR3: ASSLWGGGTEAF
V: TRBV19; CDR3: ASSIASRGSGETQY
V: TRBV6-5; CDR3: ASRTGALGSPLH
V: TRBV30; CDR3: AWSPSGDLRETQY
V: TRBV19; CDR3: ASSIDDRNGYT
V: TRBV29-1; CDR3: SVEAPRGTNYGYT
V: TRBV10-1; CDR3: ASSVRFPRVVGNTIY
V: TRBV11-2; CDR3: ASSPSGQGYYEQY
V: TRBV15; CDR3: ATSRGSGNTIY
V: TRBV5-1; CDR3: ASSLGTGGADEQY
V: TRBV30; CDR3: AWSQGTGAYGYT
V: TRBV7-9; CDR3: ASSPGTGYTGELF
V: TRBV6-6; CDR3: ASTGTGAGQPQH
V: TRBV5-1; CDR3: ASSQGQEGSPLH
V: TRBV18; CDR3: ASSTDRGQPQH
V: TRBV3-1/TRBV3-2; CDR3: ASSQGGAGQF
V: TRBV21-1; CDR3: ASSPRVAGHTDTQY
V: TRBV7-2; CDR3: ATGQGNSPLH
V: TRBV4-1; CDR3: ASSLKGGSRNTGELF
V: TRBV25-1; CDR3: ASRTQGAGGYT
V: TRBV7-2; CDR3: ASSPNRDLYEQY
V: TRBV9; CDR3: ASPAERGSGGAHYEQY
V: TRBV9; CDR3: ASSTLLAGVSEQY
V: TRBV6-6; CDR3: ASRWLQSNQPQH
V: TRBV19; CDR3: ASRTKAGEGYGYT
V: TRBV30; CDR3: AWSFRDYQAYEQY
V: TRBV6-6; CDR3: ASSPRTGKTEAF
V: TRBV6-5; CDR3: ASRPPPGNTEAF
V: TRBV5-1; CDR3: ASSFDRQTYEQY
V: TRBV10-2; CDR3: ASSVLAFSYNEQF
V: TRBV5-1; CDR3: ASSLGISGGAAYEQY